Below are 5 T cell receptor beta chains sequenced from a single sample in a study of shared clonotypes between healthy human individuals. Clones were read by immunoSEQ multiplex PCR, and TCRdb kept only the in-frame ones, dropping some. The data show 2 million to 2.5 million clones, around 90% seen once. What was sequenced was naive CD4+ T cells from PBMCs. Regarding subset: CD45RA+ positively selected. All receptors come from a young man in good health. Some clones in this sample may be carry-over from other donors' samples.

This chain joins TRBV15 and TRBJ2-2; D unclear. Deletions cut 1 base from V and 8 bases from J, with 5 bases between. This CDR3 comprises 12 residues. Germline loops: CDR1 LNHNV, CDR2 YYDKDF (reference sequence). The CDR3 DNA is TGTGCCACCAGCAGAGTGTGGGGGGAGCTGTTTTTT. Protein sequence: CATSRVWGELFF.

V gene TRBV25-1 combines with J gene TRBJ1-2; the D gene is possibly TRBD1 (6 bases). The length of the CDR3 is 15 residues. The germline V gene encodes CDR1 MGHDK and CDR2 SYGVNS. V lost 2 bases to trimming and J lost 8 bases, with 18 bases between them. The DNA for the CDR3 is TGTGCCAGCAGTGAAGTGAGGGCAGGGGAGGGCGGCTACACCTTC. Amino acid sequence: CASSEVRAGEGGYTF.

The rearrangement uses TRBV7-2 and TRBJ2-3; D may be TRBD2 (5 bases). V was cut by 1 base and J by 4 bases, with 12 bases left in between. CDR1 is SGHTA and CDR2 is FQGNSA in the germline V gene. The CDR3 loop spans 15 amino acids. Written as DNA, the CDR3 is TGTGCCAGCAGCTTAGGGCCAGCGGAGGCAGATACGCAGTATTTT. Encoded protein: CASSLGPAEADTQYF.

With respect to this clone: Other DNA sequences in this sample translate to the same CDR3. The rearrangement joins TRBV28 to TRBJ2-5; TRBD1 is a possible D gene (5 bases). Germline CDR1 is MDHEN and CDR2 is SYDVKM. The CDR3 runs 13 residues. The V gene lost 5 bases and the J gene lost 2 bases, with 9 bases spanning the gap. The CDR3 DNA follows: TGTGCCAGCAGTCCACGGACACAAGAGACCCAGTACTTC. This sequence encodes CASSPRTQETQYF.

The rearrangement joins TRBV7-2 to TRBJ2-2; TRBD2 agrees at 7 bases. The V gene's germline CDR1 is SGHTA and CDR2 FQGNSA. V gave up 1 base and J gave up 6 bases; unmatched junction bases: 11. The CDR3 loop spans 17 amino acids. This CDR3 reads CASSLVASAGVPGELFF. CDR3 sequence (DNA): TGTGCCAGCAGCTTAGTAGCTTCCGCGGGAGTCCCCGGGGAGCTGTTTTTT.